This is a list of T cell receptor beta chains from one sample in a study of OX40 agonist ivuxolimab in advanced cancers. Assay: immunoSEQ multiplex PCR; the TCRdb copy retains only in-frame clones and omits some. The sample contains fewer than 75,000 clones, about 88% of which appear only once. The sequences come from CD4+ or CD8+ T cells sorted from blood, collected in a trial of the OX40 agonist ivuxolimab. Receptors were obtained from an adult with an advanced solid tumor such as melanoma, head and neck, liver or kidney cancer. The conserved cysteine and the conserved F or W are not part of the CDR3 here. A D gene is named only where the DNA matches it firmly. Clone size is stated in some rows and not others, as once, few, many or a class when expanded.

clone_size: -; j_call: TRBJ2-4; d_call: TRBD2; v_call: TRBV9; cdr3_aa: ASSPAGVAKNIQY
clone_size: -; j_call: TRBJ1-1; d_call: -; v_call: TRBV18; cdr3_aa: ASSPPGEGLSTEAF
clone_size: -; j_call: TRBJ2-1; d_call: TRBD2; v_call: TRBV30; cdr3_aa: AWSAGGRGQF
clone_size: -; j_call: TRBJ2-3; d_call: -; v_call: TRBV5-1; cdr3_aa: ASSRAPESTDTQY
clone_size: -; j_call: TRBJ1-3; d_call: -; v_call: TRBV30; cdr3_aa: AWAGTPGNTIY
clone_size: few; j_call: TRBJ2-2; d_call: -; v_call: TRBV7-9; cdr3_aa: ASSLVGRKTGELF
clone_size: once; j_call: TRBJ1-2; d_call: -; v_call: TRBV28; cdr3_aa: ASSLQGLYGYT
clone_size: -; j_call: TRBJ2-1; d_call: -; v_call: TRBV7-9; cdr3_aa: AIWPGVDSYNEQF
clone_size: -; j_call: TRBJ2-1; d_call: -; v_call: TRBV30; cdr3_aa: ASLDEVRYEQF
clone_size: -; j_call: TRBJ2-3; d_call: -; v_call: TRBV7-2; cdr3_aa: ASSYLAGPSTDTQY
clone_size: -; j_call: TRBJ1-2; d_call: -; v_call: TRBV7-9; cdr3_aa: ASSPGRGVGPGYT
clone_size: -; j_call: TRBJ1-2; d_call: -; v_call: TRBV27; cdr3_aa: ASSWGGGGAYGYT
clone_size: -; j_call: TRBJ1-5; d_call: -; v_call: TRBV30; cdr3_aa: AWSVLLSNQPQH
clone_size: -; j_call: TRBJ1-1; d_call: -; v_call: TRBV2; cdr3_aa: ASSEEAGTEAF
clone_size: -; j_call: TRBJ1-1; d_call: -; v_call: TRBV6-1; cdr3_aa: ASSEARLTEAF
clone_size: -; j_call: TRBJ1-1; d_call: TRBD1; v_call: TRBV13; cdr3_aa: ASNRGTVNTEAF
clone_size: -; j_call: TRBJ2-1; d_call: TRBD2; v_call: TRBV6-5; cdr3_aa: ASSRSGRPYNEQF
clone_size: once; j_call: TRBJ2-7; d_call: -; v_call: TRBV6-6; cdr3_aa: ASKRPGLASYEQY
clone_size: once; j_call: TRBJ2-7; d_call: -; v_call: TRBV7-2; cdr3_aa: ASSPHGRSSYEQY
clone_size: -; j_call: TRBJ2-5; d_call: -; v_call: TRBV5-1; cdr3_aa: ASSLWETQY
clone_size: -; j_call: TRBJ2-7; d_call: -; v_call: TRBV15; cdr3_aa: ATSRTVSSYEQY
clone_size: -; j_call: TRBJ2-5; d_call: TRBD2; v_call: TRBV7-9; cdr3_aa: ASSLVGGSSETQY
clone_size: -; j_call: TRBJ1-5; d_call: -; v_call: TRBV10-3; cdr3_aa: AISEGSSNQPQH
clone_size: -; j_call: TRBJ2-7; d_call: TRBD1; v_call: TRBV30; cdr3_aa: AWVRQGAYEQY
clone_size: -; j_call: TRBJ2-3; d_call: -; v_call: TRBV5-1; cdr3_aa: ASRGVGRGTDTQY
clone_size: -; j_call: TRBJ2-7; d_call: -; v_call: TRBV7-8; cdr3_aa: ASSLYPQALESYEQY
clone_size: -; j_call: TRBJ1-4; d_call: -; v_call: TRBV28; cdr3_aa: ASSLMGTTNEKLF
clone_size: -; j_call: TRBJ2-6; d_call: -; v_call: TRBV30; cdr3_aa: AWSVLGRGSGANVLT
clone_size: medium-sized; j_call: TRBJ2-7; d_call: TRBD2; v_call: TRBV9; cdr3_aa: ASSVASGSYEQY
clone_size: -; j_call: TRBJ1-4; d_call: -; v_call: TRBV7-9; cdr3_aa: ASSRGGRGTNEKLF
clone_size: once; j_call: TRBJ1-3; d_call: -; v_call: TRBV9; cdr3_aa: ASSLADHSGNTIY
clone_size: -; j_call: TRBJ2-2; d_call: TRBD2; v_call: TRBV13; cdr3_aa: ASSFRLAGGDTGELF
clone_size: -; j_call: TRBJ2-3; d_call: TRBD2; v_call: TRBV7-6; cdr3_aa: ASSSRREATDTQY
clone_size: few; j_call: TRBJ1-1; d_call: -; v_call: TRBV7-8; cdr3_aa: ASSAVIGAEAF
clone_size: -; j_call: TRBJ2-5; d_call: TRBD1; v_call: TRBV6-1; cdr3_aa: ASSEAQAGGTETQY
clone_size: -; j_call: TRBJ1-5; d_call: -; v_call: TRBV5-6; cdr3_aa: ASSHRQPVRNQPQH
clone_size: -; j_call: TRBJ2-1; d_call: -; v_call: TRBV7-9; cdr3_aa: ASSKSSGAGEQF
clone_size: -; j_call: TRBJ2-5; d_call: -; v_call: TRBV5-1; cdr3_aa: ASSFIRQETQY
clone_size: -; j_call: TRBJ2-5; d_call: TRBD1; v_call: TRBV5-1; cdr3_aa: ASSPMKGAHQETQY
clone_size: -; j_call: TRBJ2-7; d_call: -; v_call: TRBV10-1; cdr3_aa: ASSESRAATLYEQY
clone_size: -; j_call: TRBJ1-2; d_call: -; v_call: TRBV28; cdr3_aa: ASSLPTLGGYT
clone_size: -; j_call: TRBJ2-3; d_call: TRBD1; v_call: TRBV10-3; cdr3_aa: AMSTGTVGTDTQY
clone_size: few; j_call: TRBJ1-2; d_call: -; v_call: TRBV6-1; cdr3_aa: ASSEWAALGYT
clone_size: -; j_call: TRBJ2-2; d_call: TRBD2; v_call: TRBV10-3; cdr3_aa: AISESRTSVAGELF
clone_size: -; j_call: TRBJ2-7; d_call: TRBD2; v_call: TRBV7-2; cdr3_aa: ASSSGLAAPTEQY
clone_size: -; j_call: TRBJ2-3; d_call: -; v_call: TRBV18; cdr3_aa: ASSPTRGTDTQY
clone_size: -; j_call: TRBJ2-1; d_call: TRBD2; v_call: TRBV5-1; cdr3_aa: ASGAGLAGGPGEQF
clone_size: -; j_call: TRBJ2-3; d_call: TRBD1; v_call: TRBV10-3; cdr3_aa: AISSGTGGEWGTDTQY
clone_size: -; j_call: TRBJ1-3; d_call: -; v_call: TRBV5-1; cdr3_aa: ASSLAGSGFGDGTIY
clone_size: once; j_call: TRBJ1-1; d_call: -; v_call: TRBV30; cdr3_aa: AWSVLSGMDEAF
clone_size: -; j_call: TRBJ2-2; d_call: -; v_call: TRBV9; cdr3_aa: ASSVGRVSDTGELF
clone_size: -; j_call: TRBJ2-1; d_call: -; v_call: TRBV29-1; cdr3_aa: SARDTGQF
clone_size: -; j_call: TRBJ2-7; d_call: -; v_call: TRBV28; cdr3_aa: ASSSGTAPYEQY
clone_size: few; j_call: TRBJ2-1; d_call: -; v_call: TRBV5-6; cdr3_aa: ASSLEGTMSSYNEQF
clone_size: few; j_call: TRBJ2-3; d_call: TRBD1; v_call: TRBV5-4; cdr3_aa: ASSPTGTGIDTQY
clone_size: once; j_call: TRBJ1-1; d_call: -; v_call: TRBV5-1; cdr3_aa: ASSLALSMNTEAF
clone_size: -; j_call: TRBJ2-7; d_call: -; v_call: TRBV14; cdr3_aa: ASSQAAGSYEQY